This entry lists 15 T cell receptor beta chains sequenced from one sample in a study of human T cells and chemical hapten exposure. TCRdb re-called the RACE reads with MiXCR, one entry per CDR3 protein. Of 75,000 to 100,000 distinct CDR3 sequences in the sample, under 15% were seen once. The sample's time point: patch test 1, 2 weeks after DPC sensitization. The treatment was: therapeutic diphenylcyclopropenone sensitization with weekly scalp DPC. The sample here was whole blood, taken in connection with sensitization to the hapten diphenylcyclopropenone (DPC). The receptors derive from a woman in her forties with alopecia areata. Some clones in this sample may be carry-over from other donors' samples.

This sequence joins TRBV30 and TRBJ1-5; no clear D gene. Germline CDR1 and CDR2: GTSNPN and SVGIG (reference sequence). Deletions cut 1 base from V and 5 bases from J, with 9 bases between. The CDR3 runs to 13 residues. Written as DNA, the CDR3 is TGTGCCTGGAGTGGAAACAGCGATCAGCCCCAGCATTTT. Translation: CAWSGNSDQPQHF.

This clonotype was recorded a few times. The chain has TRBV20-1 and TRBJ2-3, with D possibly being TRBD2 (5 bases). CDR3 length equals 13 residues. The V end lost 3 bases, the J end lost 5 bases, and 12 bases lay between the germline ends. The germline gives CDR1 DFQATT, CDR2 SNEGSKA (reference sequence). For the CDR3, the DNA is TGCAGTGCTAGCCCCGGCCGGGGAGATACGCAGTATTTT. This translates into CSASPGRGDTQYF.

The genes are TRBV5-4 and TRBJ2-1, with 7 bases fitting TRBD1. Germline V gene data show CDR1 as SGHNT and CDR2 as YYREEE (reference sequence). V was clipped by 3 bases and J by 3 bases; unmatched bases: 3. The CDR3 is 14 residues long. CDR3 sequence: CASSYGTDYNEQFF. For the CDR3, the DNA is TGTGCCAGCAGCTACGGGACAGACTACAATGAGCAGTTCTTC.

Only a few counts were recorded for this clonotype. For the CDR3, the DNA is TGTGCCAGTAGACTTATAGCGGGAGTCTCCTACAATGAGCAGTTCTTC. This encodes CASRLIAGVSYNEQFF. The genes are TRBV19 and TRBJ2-1; 9 bases map to TRBD2. The CDR3 totals 16 residues. J was trimmed by 0 bases and V by 6 bases; bases with no gene match: 6. CDR1 and CDR2 (germline): LNHDA, SQIVND (reference sequence).

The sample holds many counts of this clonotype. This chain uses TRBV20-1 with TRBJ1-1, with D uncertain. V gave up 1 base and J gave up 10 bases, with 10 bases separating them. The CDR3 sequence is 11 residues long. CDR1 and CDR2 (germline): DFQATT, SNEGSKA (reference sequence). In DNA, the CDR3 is TGCAGTGCTAGAGGGGGTGTGGTAGCTTTCTTT. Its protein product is CSARGGVVAFF.

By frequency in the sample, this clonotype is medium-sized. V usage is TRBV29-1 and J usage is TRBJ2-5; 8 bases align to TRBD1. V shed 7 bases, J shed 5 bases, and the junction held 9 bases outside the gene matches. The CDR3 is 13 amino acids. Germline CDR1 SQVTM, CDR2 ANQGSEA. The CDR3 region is CSATGTGGETQYF. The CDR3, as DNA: TGCAGCGCCACCGGGACAGGAGGGGAGACCCAGTACTTC.

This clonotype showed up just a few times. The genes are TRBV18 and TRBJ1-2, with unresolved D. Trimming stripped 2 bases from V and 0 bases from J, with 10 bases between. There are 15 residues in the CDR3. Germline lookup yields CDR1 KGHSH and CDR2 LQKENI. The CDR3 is CASSPMTNANYGYTF. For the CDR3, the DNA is TGTGCCAGCTCACCAATGACAAACGCTAACTATGGCTACACCTTC.

DNA of the CDR3: TGTGCCACCGGAACTGCAGGGACCGGGGAGCTGTTTTTT. Protein: CATGTAGTGELFF. This chain links TRBV24-1 with TRBJ2-2; tentative D call: TRBD1 (5 bases). This CDR3 is built from 13 residues. Trimming stripped 9 bases from V and 5 bases from J, with 12 bases between. Germline V CDR1 and CDR2: KGHDR, SFDVKD.

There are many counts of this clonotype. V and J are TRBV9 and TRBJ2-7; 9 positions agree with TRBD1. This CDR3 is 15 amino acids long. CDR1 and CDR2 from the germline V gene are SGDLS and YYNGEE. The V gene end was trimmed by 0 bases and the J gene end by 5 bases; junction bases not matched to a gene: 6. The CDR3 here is CASSVEGTGNNEQYF. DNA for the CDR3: TGTGCCAGCAGCGTAGAGGGGACAGGGAATAACGAGCAGTACTTC.

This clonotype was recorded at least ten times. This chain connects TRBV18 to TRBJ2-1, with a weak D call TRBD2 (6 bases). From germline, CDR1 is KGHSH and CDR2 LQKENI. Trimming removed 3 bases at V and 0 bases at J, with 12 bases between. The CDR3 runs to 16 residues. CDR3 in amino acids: CASSPAGQSSYNEQFF. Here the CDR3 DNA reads TGTGCCAGCTCACCCGCGGGGCAGAGCTCCTACAATGAGCAGTTCTTC.

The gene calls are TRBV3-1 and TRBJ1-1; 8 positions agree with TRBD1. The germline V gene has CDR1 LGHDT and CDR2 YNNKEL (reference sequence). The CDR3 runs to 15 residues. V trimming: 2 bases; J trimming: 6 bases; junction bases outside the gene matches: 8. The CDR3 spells CASSQQIQGVSEAFF. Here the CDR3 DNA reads TGTGCCAGCAGCCAACAGATACAGGGGGTCTCTGAAGCTTTCTTT. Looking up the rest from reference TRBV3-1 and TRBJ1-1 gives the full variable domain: DTAVSQTPKYLVTQMGNDKSIKCEQNLGHDTMYWYKQDSKKFLKIMFSYNNKELIINETVPNRFSPKSPDKAHLNLHINSLELGDSAVYFCASSQQIQGVSEAFFGQGTRLTVV.

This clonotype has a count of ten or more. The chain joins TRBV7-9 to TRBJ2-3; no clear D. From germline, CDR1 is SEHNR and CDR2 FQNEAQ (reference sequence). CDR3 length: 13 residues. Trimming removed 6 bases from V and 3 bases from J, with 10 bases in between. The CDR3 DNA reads TGTGCCAGCAGTCCAATAGGAACAGATACGCAGTATTTT. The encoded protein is CASSPIGTDTQYF.

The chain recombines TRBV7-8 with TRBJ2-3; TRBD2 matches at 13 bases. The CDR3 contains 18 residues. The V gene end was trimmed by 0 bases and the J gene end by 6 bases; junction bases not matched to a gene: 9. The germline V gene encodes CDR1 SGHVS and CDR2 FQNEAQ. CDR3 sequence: CASSLAPGTSGTGDTQYF. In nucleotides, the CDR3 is TGTGCCAGCAGCTTAGCCCCCGGGACTAGCGGGACGGGGGATACGCAGTATTTT. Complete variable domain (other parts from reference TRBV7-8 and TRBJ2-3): GAGVSQSPRYKVAKRGQDVALRCDPISGHVSLFWYQQALGQGPEFLTYFQNEAQLDKSGLPSDRFFAERPEGSVSTLKIQRTQQEDSAVYLCASSLAPGTSGTGDTQYFGPGTRLTVL.

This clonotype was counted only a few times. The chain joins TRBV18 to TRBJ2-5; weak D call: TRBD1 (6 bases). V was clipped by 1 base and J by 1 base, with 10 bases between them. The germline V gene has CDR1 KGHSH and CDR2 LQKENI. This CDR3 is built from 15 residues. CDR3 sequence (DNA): TGTGCCAGCTCACCACGAGGGACATTCCAAGAGACCCAGTACTTC. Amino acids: CASSPRGTFQETQYF.

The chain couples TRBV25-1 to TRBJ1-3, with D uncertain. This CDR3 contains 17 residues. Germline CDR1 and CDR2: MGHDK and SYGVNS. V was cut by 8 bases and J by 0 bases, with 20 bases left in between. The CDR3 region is CASSSRSGRFSGNTIYF. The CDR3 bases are TGTGCCAGCTCATCCCGAAGCGGGCGCTTCTCTGGAAACACCATATATTTT.